The sample holds many counts of the clone carrying this T cell receptor (beta chain). Its antigen is not identified. General study results and limits: Greatest tumor Treg TCR overlap was with tumor naive CD4+ cells. In terms of TCR gene usage, tumor memory CD4+ T cells clustered together with blood and lymph node memory CD4+ cells, as well as with lymph node naive CD4+ cells.

TCRdb re-analysed the 5' RACE reads in MiXCR, keeping a single row per CDR3 protein. Among under 35,000 distinct CDR3 sequences listed, about 26% were seen once. Germline assignment: CDR1 SGHRS and CDR2 YFSETQ. Between the trimmed V and J ends, which lost 0 bases and 2 bases, there was a span of 8 bases. The CDR3 has 14 amino acids. The TCR comes from a female donor with breast cancer. The chain carries TRBV5-1 and TRBJ2-5; perhaps TRBD1 as D (6 bases). Sequencing was carried out using naive CD4+ T cells sorted from a lymph node. Subset: naive CD4+ T cells, CD4+CD45RA+CD25-. The CDR3 DNA is TGCGCCAGCAGCTTGGAGGGACAACAAGAGACCCAGTACTTC. Residues: CASSLEGQQETQYF.